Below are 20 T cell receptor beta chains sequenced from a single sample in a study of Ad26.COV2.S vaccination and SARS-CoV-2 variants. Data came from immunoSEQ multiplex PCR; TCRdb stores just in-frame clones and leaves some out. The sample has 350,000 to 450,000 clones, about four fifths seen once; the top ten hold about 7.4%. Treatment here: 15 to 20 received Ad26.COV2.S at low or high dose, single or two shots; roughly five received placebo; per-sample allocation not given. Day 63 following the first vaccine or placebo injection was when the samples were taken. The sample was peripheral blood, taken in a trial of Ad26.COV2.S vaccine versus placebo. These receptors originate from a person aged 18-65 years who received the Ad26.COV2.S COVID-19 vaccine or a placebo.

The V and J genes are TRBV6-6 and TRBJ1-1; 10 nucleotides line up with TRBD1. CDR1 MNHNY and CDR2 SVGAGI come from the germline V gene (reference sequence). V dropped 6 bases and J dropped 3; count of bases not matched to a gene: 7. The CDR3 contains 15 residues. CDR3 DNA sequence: TGTGCCAGCAGGAGGGACAGGGGATTATACACTGAAGCTTTCTTT. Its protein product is CASRRDRGLYTEAFF.

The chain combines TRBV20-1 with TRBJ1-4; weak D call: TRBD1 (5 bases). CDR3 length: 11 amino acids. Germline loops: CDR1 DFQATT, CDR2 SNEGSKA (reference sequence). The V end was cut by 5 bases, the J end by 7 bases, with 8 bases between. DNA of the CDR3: TGCAGTGCTCCAGGGAGTGAAAAACTGTTTTTT. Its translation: CSAPGSEKLFF.

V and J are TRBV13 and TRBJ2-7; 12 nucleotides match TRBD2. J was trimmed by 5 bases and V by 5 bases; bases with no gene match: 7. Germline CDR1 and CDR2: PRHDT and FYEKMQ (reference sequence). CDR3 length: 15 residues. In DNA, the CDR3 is TGTGCCAGCAGCCAAACTAGCGGGAGGTCCCACGAGCAGTACTTC. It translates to CASSQTSGRSHEQYF.

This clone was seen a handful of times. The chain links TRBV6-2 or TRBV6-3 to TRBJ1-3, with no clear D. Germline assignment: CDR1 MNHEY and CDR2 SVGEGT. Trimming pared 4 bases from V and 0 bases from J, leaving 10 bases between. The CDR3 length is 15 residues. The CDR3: CASSSVGYSGNTIYF. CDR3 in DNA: TGTGCCAGCAGTTCCGTGGGATACTCTGGAAACACCATATATTTT.

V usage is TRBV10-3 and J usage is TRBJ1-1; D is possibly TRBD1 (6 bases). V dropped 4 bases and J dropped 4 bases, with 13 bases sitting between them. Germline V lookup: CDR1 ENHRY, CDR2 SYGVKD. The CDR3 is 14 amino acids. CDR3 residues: CAISGGGRGTEAFF. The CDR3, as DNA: TGTGCCATCAGTGGCGGGGGGCGCGGCACTGAAGCTTTCTTT.

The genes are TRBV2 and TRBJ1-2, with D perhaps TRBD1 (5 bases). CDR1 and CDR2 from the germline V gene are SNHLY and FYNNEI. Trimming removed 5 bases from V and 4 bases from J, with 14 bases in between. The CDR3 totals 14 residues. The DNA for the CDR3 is TGTGCCAGCAGTAGCCAGGGTAGGTCCTATGGCTACACCTTC. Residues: CASSSQGRSYGYTF.

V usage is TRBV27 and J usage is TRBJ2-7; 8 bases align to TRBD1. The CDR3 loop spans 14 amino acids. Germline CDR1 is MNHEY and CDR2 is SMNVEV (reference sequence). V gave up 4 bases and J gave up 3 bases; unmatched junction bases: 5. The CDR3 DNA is TGTGCCAGCAGTTCGGTCGGGACAGGCTACGAGCAGTACTTC. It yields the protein CASSSVGTGYEQYF.

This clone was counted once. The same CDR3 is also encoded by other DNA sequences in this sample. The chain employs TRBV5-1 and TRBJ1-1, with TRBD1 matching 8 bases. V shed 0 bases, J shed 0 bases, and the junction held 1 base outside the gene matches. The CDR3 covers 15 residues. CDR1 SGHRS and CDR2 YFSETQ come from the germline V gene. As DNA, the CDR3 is TGCGCCAGCAGCTTGGCAGGGGGCTTGAACACTGAAGCTTTCTTT. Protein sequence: CASSLAGGLNTEAFF.

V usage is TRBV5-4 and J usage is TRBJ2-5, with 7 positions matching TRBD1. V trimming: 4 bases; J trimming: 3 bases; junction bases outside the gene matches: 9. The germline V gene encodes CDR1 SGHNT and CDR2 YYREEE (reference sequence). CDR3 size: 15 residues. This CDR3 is CASSTPDRVEETQYF. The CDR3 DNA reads TGTGCCAGCAGCACACCAGACAGGGTCGAAGAGACCCAGTACTTC.

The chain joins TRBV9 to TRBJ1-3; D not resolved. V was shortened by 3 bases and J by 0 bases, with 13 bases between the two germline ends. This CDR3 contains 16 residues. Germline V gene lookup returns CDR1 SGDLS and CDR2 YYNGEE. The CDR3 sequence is CASSAQTQSSGNTIYF. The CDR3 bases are TGTGCCAGCAGCGCCCAGACACAAAGCTCTGGAAACACCATATATTTT.

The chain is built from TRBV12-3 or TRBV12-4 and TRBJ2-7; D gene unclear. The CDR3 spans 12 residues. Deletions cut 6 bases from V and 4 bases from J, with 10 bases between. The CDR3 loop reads CASSPGPYEQYF. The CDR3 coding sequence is TGTGCCAGCAGCCCTGGGCCTTACGAGCAGTACTTC.

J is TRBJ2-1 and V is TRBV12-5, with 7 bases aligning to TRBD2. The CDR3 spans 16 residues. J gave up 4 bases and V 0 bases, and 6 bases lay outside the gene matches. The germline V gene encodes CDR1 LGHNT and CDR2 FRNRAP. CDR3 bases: TGTGCTAGTGGTTTGGTTTCTCCTAGCGGTTACAATGAGCAGTTCTTC. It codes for CASGLVSPSGYNEQFF.

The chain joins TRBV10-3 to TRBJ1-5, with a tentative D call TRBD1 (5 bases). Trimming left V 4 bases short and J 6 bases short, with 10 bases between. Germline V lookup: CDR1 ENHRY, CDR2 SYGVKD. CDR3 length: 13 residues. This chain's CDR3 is CAISGGSTQPQHF. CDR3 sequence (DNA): TGTGCCATCAGTGGGGGGAGTACTCAGCCCCAGCATTTT.

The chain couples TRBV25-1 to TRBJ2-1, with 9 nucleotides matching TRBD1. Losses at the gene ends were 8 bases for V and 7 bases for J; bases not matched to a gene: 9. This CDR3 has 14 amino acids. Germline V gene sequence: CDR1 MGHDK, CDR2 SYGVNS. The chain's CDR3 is CASQDRGSRNEQFF. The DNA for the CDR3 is TGTGCCAGCCAAGACAGGGGGAGTAGGAATGAGCAGTTCTTC. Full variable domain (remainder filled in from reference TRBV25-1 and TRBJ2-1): EADIYQTPRYLVIGTGKKITLECSQTMGHDKMYWYQQDPGMELHLIHYSYGVNSTEKGDLSSESTVSRIRTEHFPLTLESARPSHTSQYLCASQDRGSRNEQFFGPGTRLTVL.

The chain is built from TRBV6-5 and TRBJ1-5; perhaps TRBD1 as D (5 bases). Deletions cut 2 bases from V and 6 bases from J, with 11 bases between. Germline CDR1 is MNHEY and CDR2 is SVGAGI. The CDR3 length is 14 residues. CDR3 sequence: CASSYGGNAQPQHF. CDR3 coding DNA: TGTGCCAGCAGTTACGGGGGGAATGCTCAGCCCCAGCATTTT.

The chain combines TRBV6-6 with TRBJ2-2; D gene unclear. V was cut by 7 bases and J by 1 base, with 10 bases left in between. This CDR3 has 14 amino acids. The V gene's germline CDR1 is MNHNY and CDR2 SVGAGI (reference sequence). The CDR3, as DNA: TGTGCCAGCAAGTTTTCAGGGAACACCGGGGAGCTGTTTTTT. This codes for CASKFSGNTGELFF.

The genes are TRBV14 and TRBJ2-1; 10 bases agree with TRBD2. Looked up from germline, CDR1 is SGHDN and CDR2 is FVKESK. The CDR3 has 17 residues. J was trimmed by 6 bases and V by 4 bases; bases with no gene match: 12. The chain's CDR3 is CASSPNLLAGAINEQFF. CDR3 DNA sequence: TGTGCCAGCAGCCCAAACCTTCTAGCGGGAGCGATCAATGAGCAGTTCTTC.

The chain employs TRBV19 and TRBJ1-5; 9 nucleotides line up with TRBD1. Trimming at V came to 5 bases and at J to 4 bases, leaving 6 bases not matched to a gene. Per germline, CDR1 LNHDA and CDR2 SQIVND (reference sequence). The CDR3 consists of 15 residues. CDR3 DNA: TGTGCCAGTAGTCCCGGACAGGGGTCTAATCAGCCCCAGCATTTT. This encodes CASSPGQGSNQPQHF.

The CDR3 region is CAWKQGALTEAFF. The CDR3 DNA reads TGTGCCTGGAAACAGGGGGCGCTCACTGAAGCTTTCTTT. V usage is TRBV30 and J usage is TRBJ1-1, with 9 bases identical to TRBD1. Per the germline V gene, CDR1 is GTSNPN and CDR2 is SVGIG (reference sequence). The CDR3 loop spans 13 amino acids. The trim removed 4 bases at V and 4 bases at J, leaving 4 bases unmatched.

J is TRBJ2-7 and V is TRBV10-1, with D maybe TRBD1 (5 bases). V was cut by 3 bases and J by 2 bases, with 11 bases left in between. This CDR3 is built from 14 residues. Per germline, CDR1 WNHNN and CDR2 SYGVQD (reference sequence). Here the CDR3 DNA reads TGCGCCAGCAGTGAAGGCAGGGTCCCCTACGAGCAGTACTTC. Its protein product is CASSEGRVPYEQYF.